This TCR beta chain comes out of a study of T cell responses to AZD1222 COVID-19 vaccine. The CDR3 totals 14 residues. Germline CDR1 reads MDHEN; CDR2 reads SYDVKM. Trimming shortened V by 7 bases and J by 5 bases, and 14 bases separated the two germline ends. The repertoire was sequenced with immunoSEQ multiplex PCR; TCRdb's copy has only in-frame clones and lacks some. The sample has roughly 120,000 clones, approximately 88% seen once. The receptor was derived from an adult in good health. The sequencing used peripheral blood, collected on day 0 of MenACWY control vaccination. The genes are TRBV28 and TRBJ1-4, with D possibly matching TRBD1 (5 bases). The CDR3 reads CASTTVGVNEKLFF. The CDR3 coding sequence is TGTGCCAGCACGACGGTGGGGGTAAATGAAAAACTGTTTTTT.